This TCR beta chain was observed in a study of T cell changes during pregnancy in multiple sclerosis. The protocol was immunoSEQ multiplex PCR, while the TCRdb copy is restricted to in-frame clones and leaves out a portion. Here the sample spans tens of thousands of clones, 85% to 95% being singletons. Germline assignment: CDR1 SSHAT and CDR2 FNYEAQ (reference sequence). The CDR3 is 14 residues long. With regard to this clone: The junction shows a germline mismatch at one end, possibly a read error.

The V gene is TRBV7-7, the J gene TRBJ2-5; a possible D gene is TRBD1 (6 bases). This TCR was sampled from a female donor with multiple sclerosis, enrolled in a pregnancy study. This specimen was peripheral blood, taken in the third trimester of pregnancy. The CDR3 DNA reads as TGTGCTAGCAGCTGGGGGCAGGGACAAGAGACCCAGTACTTC. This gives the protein CASSWGQGQETQYF. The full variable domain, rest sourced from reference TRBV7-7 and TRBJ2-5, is GAGVSQSPRYKVTKRGQDVTLRCDPISSHATLYWYQQALGQGPEFLTYFNYEAQPDKSGLPSDRFSAERPEGSISTLTIQRTEQRDSAMYRCASSWGQGQETQYFGPGTRLLVL.